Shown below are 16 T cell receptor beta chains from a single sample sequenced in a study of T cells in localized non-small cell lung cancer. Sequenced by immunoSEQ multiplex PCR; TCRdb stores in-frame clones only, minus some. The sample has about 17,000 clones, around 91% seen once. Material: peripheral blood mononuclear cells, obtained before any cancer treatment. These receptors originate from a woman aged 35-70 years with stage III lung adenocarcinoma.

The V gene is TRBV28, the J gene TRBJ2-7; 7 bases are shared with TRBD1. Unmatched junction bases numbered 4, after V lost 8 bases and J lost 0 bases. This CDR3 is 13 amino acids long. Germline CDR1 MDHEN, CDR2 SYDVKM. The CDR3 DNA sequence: TGTGCCAGCCGGACAGGACCCTCCTACGAGCAGTACTTC. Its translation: CASRTGPSYEQYF.

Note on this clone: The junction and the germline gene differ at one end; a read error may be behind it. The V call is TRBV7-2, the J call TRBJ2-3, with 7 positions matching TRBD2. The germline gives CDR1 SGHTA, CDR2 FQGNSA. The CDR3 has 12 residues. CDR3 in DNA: TGTGCCAGCAGCTTAGTGGGGGGGGGAGGGGCTTTT. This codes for CASSLVGGGGAF.

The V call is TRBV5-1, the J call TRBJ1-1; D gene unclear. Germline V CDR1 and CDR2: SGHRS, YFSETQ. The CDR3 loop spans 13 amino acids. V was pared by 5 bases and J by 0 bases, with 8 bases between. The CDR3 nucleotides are TGCGCCAGCAGGTCAAGCATGAACACTGAAGCTTTCTTT. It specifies CASRSSMNTEAFF.

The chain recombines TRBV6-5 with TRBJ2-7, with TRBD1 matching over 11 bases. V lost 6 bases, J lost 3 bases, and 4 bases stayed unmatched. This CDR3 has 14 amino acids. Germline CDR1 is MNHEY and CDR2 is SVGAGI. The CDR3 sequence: CASSRTGGGYEQYF. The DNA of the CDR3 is TGTGCCAGCAGCCGGACAGGGGGCGGCTACGAGCAGTACTTC.

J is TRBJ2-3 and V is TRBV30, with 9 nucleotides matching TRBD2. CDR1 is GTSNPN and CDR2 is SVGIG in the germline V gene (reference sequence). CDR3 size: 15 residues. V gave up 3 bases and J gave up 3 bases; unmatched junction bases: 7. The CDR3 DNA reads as TGTGCCTGGAGCCCGAGCGGGAGGATTACAGATACGCAGTATTTT. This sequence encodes CAWSPSGRITDTQYF.

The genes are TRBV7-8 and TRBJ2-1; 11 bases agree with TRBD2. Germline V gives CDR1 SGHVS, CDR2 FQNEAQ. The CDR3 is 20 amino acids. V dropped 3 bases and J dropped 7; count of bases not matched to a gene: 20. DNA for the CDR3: TGTGCCAGCAGCTTCCCTAGCGGGGGGTCCGGATGGCCAACTGAGAATGAGCAGTTCTTC. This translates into CASSFPSGGSGWPTENEQFF.

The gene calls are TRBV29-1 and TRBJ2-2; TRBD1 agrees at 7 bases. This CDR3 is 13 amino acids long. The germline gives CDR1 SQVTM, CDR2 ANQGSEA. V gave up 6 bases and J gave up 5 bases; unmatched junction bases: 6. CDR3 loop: CSVPRQGTGELFF. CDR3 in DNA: TGCAGCGTCCCCCGACAGGGAACCGGGGAGCTGTTTTTT.

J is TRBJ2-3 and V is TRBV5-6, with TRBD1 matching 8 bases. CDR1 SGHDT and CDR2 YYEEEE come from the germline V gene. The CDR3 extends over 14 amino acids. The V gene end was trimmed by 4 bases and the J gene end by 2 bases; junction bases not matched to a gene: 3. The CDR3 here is CASSATGVTDTQYF. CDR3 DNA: TGTGCCAGCAGCGCGACAGGGGTCACAGATACGCAGTATTTT.

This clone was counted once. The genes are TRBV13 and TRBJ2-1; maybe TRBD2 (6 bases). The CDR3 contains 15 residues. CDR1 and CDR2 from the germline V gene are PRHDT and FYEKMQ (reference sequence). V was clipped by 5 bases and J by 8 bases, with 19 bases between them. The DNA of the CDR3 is TGTGCCAGCAGCCCTCCTAGCGCCCAGGTCGATGAGCAGTTCTTC. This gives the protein CASSPPSAQVDEQFF.

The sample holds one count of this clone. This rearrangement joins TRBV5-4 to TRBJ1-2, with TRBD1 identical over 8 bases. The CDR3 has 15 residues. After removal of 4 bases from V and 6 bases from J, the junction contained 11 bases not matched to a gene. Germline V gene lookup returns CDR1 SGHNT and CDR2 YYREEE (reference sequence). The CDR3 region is CASSAGPGGANGYTF. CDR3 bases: TGTGCCAGCAGCGCCGGTCCAGGGGGCGCCAATGGCTACACCTTC.

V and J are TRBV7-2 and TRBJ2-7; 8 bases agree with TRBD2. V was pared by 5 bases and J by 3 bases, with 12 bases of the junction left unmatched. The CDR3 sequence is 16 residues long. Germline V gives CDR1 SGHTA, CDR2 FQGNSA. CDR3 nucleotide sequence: TGTGCCAGCAGCCGACTAGCGTTGGACGCCCACTACGAGCAGTACTTC. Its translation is CASSRLALDAHYEQYF.

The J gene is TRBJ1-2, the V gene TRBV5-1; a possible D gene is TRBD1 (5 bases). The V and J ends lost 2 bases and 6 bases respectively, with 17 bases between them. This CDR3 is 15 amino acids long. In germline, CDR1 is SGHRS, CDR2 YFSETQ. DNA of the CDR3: TGCGCCAGCAGCTTTTCCGGGACGGTCCGTGATGGCTACACCTTC. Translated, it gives CASSFSGTVRDGYTF.

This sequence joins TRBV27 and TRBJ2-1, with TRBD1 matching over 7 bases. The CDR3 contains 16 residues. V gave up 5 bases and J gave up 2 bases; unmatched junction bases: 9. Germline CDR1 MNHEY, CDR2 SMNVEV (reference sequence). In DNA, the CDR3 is TGTGCCAGCAGTCCCCTGACAGGGAATACCTACAATGAGCAGTTCTTC. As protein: CASSPLTGNTYNEQFF.

The CDR3 sequence is CGTISRAFF. The CDR3 coding sequence is TGCGGTACTATTTCCCGGGCTTTCTTT. This chain connects TRBV23-1 to TRBJ1-1, with D unclear. TRBV23-1 is annotated as an ORF whose role is uncertain. This CDR3 has 9 amino acids.

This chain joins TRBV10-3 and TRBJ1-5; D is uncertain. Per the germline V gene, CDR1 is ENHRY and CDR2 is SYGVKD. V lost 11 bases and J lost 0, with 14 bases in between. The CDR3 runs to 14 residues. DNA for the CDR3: TGTGCCCCTCGTAGAATTTATAGCAATCAGCCCCAGCATTTT. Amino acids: CAPRRIYSNQPQHF.

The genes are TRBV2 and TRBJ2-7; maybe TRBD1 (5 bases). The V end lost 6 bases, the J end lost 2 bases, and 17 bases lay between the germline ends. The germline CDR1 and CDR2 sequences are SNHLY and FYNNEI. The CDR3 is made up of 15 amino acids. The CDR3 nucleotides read TGTGCCAGCAGCCCTGGGGCACCCTTCACCTACGAGCAGTACTTC. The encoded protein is CASSPGAPFTYEQYF.